This TCR beta chain stems from a study of T cell changes during pregnancy in multiple sclerosis. Repertoires were generated with immunoSEQ multiplex PCR, while TCRdb's copy carries only in-frame clones and drops some. This sample has more than 65,000 clones, with about nine tenths found just once. J was trimmed by 3 bases and V by 3 bases; bases with no gene match: 3. Per germline, CDR1 KGHSH and CDR2 LQKENI. The CDR3 has 15 residues. This TCR derives from a female donor in good health, enrolled as a control in a pregnancy study. The chain couples TRBV18 to TRBJ2-3, with 10 bases lining up with TRBD2. The sequences come from peripheral blood, collected after pregnancy. CDR3 amino acids: CASSPGLAQTDTQYF. DNA for the CDR3: TGTGCCAGCTCACCGGGACTAGCGCAGACAGATACGCAGTATTTT.